These 25 T cell receptor beta chains were sequenced from one sample in a study of cytomegalovirus exposure and HLA in healthy donors. In the PCR, 60 Vbeta and 13 Jbeta primers were used. Clones were sequenced by immunoSEQ multiplex PCR, and TCRdb holds only the in-frame ones, with some missing. The sample lists under 200,000 clones; roughly four fifths were seen once. Sequencing was carried out using PBMCs. All receptors derive from a male donor in good health and CMV-seropositive.

V gene TRBV30 combines with J gene TRBJ2-3; D gene ambiguous. The ends were cut back, 2 bases at V and 0 bases at J, with 6 bases in the middle. The CDR3 sequence is 13 residues long. CDR1 and CDR2 from the germline V gene are GTSNPN and SVGIG (reference sequence). The chain's CDR3 is CAWSTGSTDTQYF. The CDR3 DNA follows: TGTGCCTGGAGTACCGGGAGCACAGATACGCAGTATTTT.

This clone was observed a handful of times. The chain joins TRBV5-4 to TRBJ1-1, with a tentative D call TRBD1 (6 bases). Germline lookup yields CDR1 SGHNT and CDR2 YYREEE (reference sequence). The CDR3 has 15 amino acids. V was cut by 1 base and J by 1 base, with 11 bases left in between. CDR3 nucleotide sequence: TGTGCCAGCAGCTTGAGAGGGGGATCGAACACTGAAGCTTTCTTT. Its protein product is CASSLRGGSNTEAFF. The full variable domain, in which reference TRBV5-4 and TRBJ1-1 provide the parts outside the CDR3, is ETGVTQSPTHLIKTRGQQVTLRCSSQSGHNTVSWYQQALGQGPQFIFQYYREEENGRGNFPPRFSGLQFPNYSSELNVNALELDDSALYLCASSLRGGSNTEAFFGQGTRLTVV.

This clone was counted only a few times. The V call is TRBV7-2, the J call TRBJ1-2; D remains ambiguous. CDR1 is SGHTA, CDR2 FQGNSA, per germline. V lost 5 bases and J 8 bases, leaving 12 bases between the germline ends. There are 12 residues in the CDR3. CDR3 DNA: TGTGCCAGCAGCCCGAGGTCGGAAGGCTACACCTTC. This sequence encodes CASSPRSEGYTF.

The chain employs TRBV7-9 and TRBJ1-2, with 7 nucleotides matching TRBD1. The CDR3 length is 15 residues. The ends lost 4 bases at V and 2 bases at J; junction bases unmatched: 7. Looked up from germline, CDR1 is SEHNR and CDR2 is FQNEAQ (reference sequence). The CDR3 reads CASSSGQAANYGYTF. Written as DNA, the CDR3 is TGTGCCAGCAGCTCCGGACAGGCAGCAAACTATGGCTACACCTTC.

The chain is built from TRBV15 and TRBJ2-7; D may be TRBD2 (5 bases). The CDR3 has 14 amino acids. Germline CDR1 LNHNV, CDR2 YYDKDF (reference sequence). V dropped 1 base and J dropped 3 bases, with 10 bases sitting between them. The chain's CDR3 is CATSRATGGYEQYF. CDR3 DNA: TGTGCCACCAGCAGAGCAACTGGAGGCTACGAGCAGTACTTC.

This rearrangement joins TRBV30 to TRBJ2-5; 13 nucleotides align to TRBD2. This CDR3 has 16 residues. Germline lookup yields CDR1 GTSNPN and CDR2 SVGIG (reference sequence). The junction had 6 bases not matched to a gene; V was cut back by 4 bases and J by 1 base. The DNA of the CDR3 is TGTGCCTGGACCGGGGGGACTAGCGGGGCCCAAGAGACCCAGTACTTC. Translated: CAWTGGTSGAQETQYF.

This chain joins TRBV5-1 and TRBJ2-3; TRBD1 matches 7 bases. This CDR3 comprises 15 residues. Germline CDR1 reads SGHRS; CDR2 reads YFSETQ. Trimming removed 4 bases from V and 3 bases from J; junction bases left unmatched: 8. CDR3 in DNA: TGCGCCAGCAGCAAACAGGGGTATCGAACAGATACGCAGTATTTT. This gives the protein CASSKQGYRTDTQYF.

The V gene is TRBV2, the J gene TRBJ1-4; 12 bases map to TRBD1. V was clipped by 8 bases and J by 8 bases; unmatched bases: 3. CDR1 and CDR2 (germline): SNHLY, FYNNEI. The CDR3 has 13 residues. CDR3 amino acids: CASRDRGREKLFF. CDR3 DNA: TGTGCCAGCCGGGACAGGGGGCGCGAAAAACTGTTTTTT. The full variable domain, its missing parts supplied by reference TRBV2 and TRBJ1-4, is EPEVTQTPSHQVTQMGQEVILRCVPISNHLYFYWYRQILGQKVEFLVSFYNNEISEKSEIFDDQFSVERPDGSNFTLKIRSTKLEDSAMYFCASRDRGREKLFFGSGTQLSVL.

A note on this clone: The junction departs from germline at one end; a sequencing error may be responsible. The chain is built from TRBV27 and TRBJ1-1, with 10 bases identical to TRBD1. The CDR3 runs 12 residues. Germline V gene lookup returns CDR1 MNHEY and CDR2 SMNVEV (reference sequence). The CDR3 DNA follows: TGTGCCAGCAGTTTCGGGACAGGGGAAGCTCTCTTT. This sequence encodes CASSFGTGEALF.

The V gene is TRBV7-9, the J gene TRBJ2-3, with a weak D call TRBD2 (6 bases). V was cut by 4 bases and J by 0 bases, with 14 bases left in between. CDR3 length: 16 residues. Germline V gene sequence: CDR1 SEHNR, CDR2 FQNEAQ (reference sequence). CDR3 in amino acids: CASSSISGPSTDTQYF. The CDR3 region has the DNA TGTGCCAGCAGCTCAATTAGCGGACCTAGCACAGATACGCAGTATTTT.

The chain joins TRBV7-8 to TRBJ2-1, with 9 bases lining up with TRBD2. The CDR3 covers 15 residues. V lost 8 bases to trimming and J lost 9 bases; unmatched junction nucleotides: 14. CDR1 and CDR2 from the germline V gene are SGHVS and FQNEAQ. CDR3 bases: TGTGCCAGCGAATTGGGGCGGGAGGGCCGTAGTGAGCAGTTCTTC. Translated, it gives CASELGREGRSEQFF.

The table lists this clone with a count of one. The gene calls are TRBV2 and TRBJ1-2, with D unclear. CDR1 is SNHLY, CDR2 FYNNEI, per germline. V was trimmed by 6 bases and J by 3 bases, leaving 11 bases between them. The CDR3 sequence is 13 residues long. CDR3 nucleotides: TGTGCCAGCAGCTACGGACTTGACTATGGCTACACCTTC. Translation gives CASSYGLDYGYTF. Full variable domain (remainder filled in from reference TRBV2 and TRBJ1-2): EPEVTQTPSHQVTQMGQEVILRCVPISNHLYFYWYRQILGQKVEFLVSFYNNEISEKSEIFDDQFSVERPDGSNFTLKIRSTKLEDSAMYFCASSYGLDYGYTFGSGTRLTVV.

A single count supports this clone. The CDR3 DNA sequence: TGTGCCAGCAGCGTGTCGTTTAATTCACCCCTCCACTTT. It is translated as CASSVSFNSPLHF. The chain recombines TRBV9 with TRBJ1-6; D unclear. CDR1 is SGDLS and CDR2 is YYNGEE in the germline V gene. Trimming shortened V by 2 bases and J by 6 bases, and 6 bases separated the two germline ends. The CDR3 spans 13 residues.

This clone was picked up one time. The chain has TRBV5-4 and TRBJ2-7; possible D gene TRBD1, 6 bases. Germline V gene data show CDR1 as SGHNT and CDR2 as YYREEE (reference sequence). The CDR3 has 15 residues. Deletions cut 1 base from V and 1 base from J, with 12 bases between. This CDR3 is CASSLSTGTSYEQYF. CDR3 coding DNA: TGTGCCAGCAGCTTGTCTACAGGGACATCCTACGAGCAGTACTTC.

V gene TRBV28 combines with J gene TRBJ1-2; TRBD1 might be the D (6 bases). Trimming left V 5 bases short and J 0 bases short, with 10 bases between. The CDR3 runs to 14 residues. Per the germline V gene, CDR1 is MDHEN and CDR2 is SYDVKM. DNA of the CDR3: TGTGCCAGCAGTCCGACAGGAGCTAACTATGGCTACACCTTC. Its protein is CASSPTGANYGYTF.

J is TRBJ1-5 and V is TRBV27; 9 bases align to TRBD1. Per germline, CDR1 MNHEY and CDR2 SMNVEV (reference sequence). The CDR3 sequence is 14 residues long. V dropped 5 bases and J dropped 9; count of bases not matched to a gene: 8. The CDR3 region has the DNA TGTGCCAGCAGTCCCGGGACAGGGATCTGGCCCCAGCATTTT. This encodes CASSPGTGIWPQHF.

The chain couples TRBV4-1 to TRBJ2-3; perhaps TRBD2 as D (7 bases). Trimming stripped 0 bases from V and 8 bases from J, with 12 bases between. Germline V gene sequence: CDR1 MGHRA, CDR2 YSYEKL. The CDR3 is 14 amino acids. The CDR3 DNA reads TGCGCCAGCAGCCAAGAACAGGGCGGGGGTACGCAGTATTTT. Amino acid sequence: CASSQEQGGGTQYF.

The CDR3 sequence is CASRRTSGGSYEQYF. CDR3 DNA: TGCGCCAGCAGGCGTACTAGCGGGGGGTCCTACGAGCAGTACTTC. The chain carries TRBV5-1 and TRBJ2-7, with TRBD2 identical over 12 bases. This CDR3 spans 15 amino acids. V lost 5 bases to trimming and J lost 1 base; unmatched junction nucleotides: 4. In germline, CDR1 is SGHRS, CDR2 YFSETQ.

V is TRBV11-3 and J is TRBJ2-5, with TRBD1 identical over 7 bases. The CDR3 consists of 16 residues. Germline assignment: CDR1 SGHNT and CDR2 YENEEA. With 5 bases clipped from V and 1 base from J, the junction kept 10 bases outside the gene matches. CDR3 loop: CASSDTGEGFQETQYF. CDR3 nucleotide sequence: TGTGCCAGCAGCGACACAGGGGAAGGTTTCCAAGAGACCCAGTACTTC.

The chain has TRBV30 and TRBJ1-3, with D uncertain. The CDR3 extends over 15 amino acids. CDR1 and CDR2 from the germline V gene are GTSNPN and SVGIG (reference sequence). V shed 3 bases and J shed 2 bases, with 14 bases lying between them. CDR3 DNA: TGTGCCTGGAGGTCGAGCCTCTTAGCTGGAAACACCATATATTTT. This translates into CAWRSSLLAGNTIYF.

The V call is TRBV5-1, the J call TRBJ1-1, with 9 nucleotides matching TRBD1. The CDR3 totals 14 residues. The V gene's germline CDR1 is SGHRS and CDR2 YFSETQ. The V gene end was trimmed by 4 bases and the J gene end by 4 bases; junction bases not matched to a gene: 5. Written as DNA, the CDR3 is TGCGCCAGCAGCGCGACAGGGGGACTCACTGAAGCTTTCTTT. This encodes CASSATGGLTEAFF.

Only a few counts were recorded for this clone. The chain is built from TRBV5-6 and TRBJ2-1; a weak D match, TRBD1 (5 bases). Trimming took 4 bases from V and 4 from J, leaving 15 bases between them. The CDR3 is 15 amino acids. The germline V gene encodes CDR1 SGHDT and CDR2 YYEEEE. The CDR3 protein is CASSALIAGYNEQFF. Written as DNA, the CDR3 is TGTGCCAGCAGCGCGCTCATCGCAGGGTACAATGAGCAGTTCTTC.

This chain connects TRBV15 to TRBJ2-7; perhaps TRBD1 as D (7 bases). CDR3 length: 15 amino acids. V lost 3 bases and J lost 5, with 17 bases in between. CDR1 and CDR2 (germline): LNHNV, YYDKDF (reference sequence). The CDR3: CATSSDYSGGNEQYF. The CDR3, as DNA: TGTGCCACCAGCAGTGACTACTCAGGGGGGAACGAGCAGTACTTC. The variable domain in full, completed from reference TRBV15 and TRBJ2-7, reads DAMVIQNPRYQVTQFGKPVTLSCSQTLNHNVMYWYQQKSSQAPKLLFHYYDKDFNNEADTPDNFQSRRPNTSFCFLDIRSPGLGDTAMYLCATSSDYSGGNEQYFGPGTRLTVT.

This rearrangement joins TRBV14 to TRBJ1-2; the match to TRBD1 covers 12 bases. The CDR3 has 19 amino acids. Germline CDR1 SGHDN, CDR2 FVKESK. V lost 5 bases and J lost 4; bases outside the gene matches: 17. The CDR3 loop is CASSGKRSGTGGFSYGYTF. DNA for the CDR3: TGTGCCAGCAGCGGAAAGCGGTCGGGGACAGGGGGCTTTTCCTATGGCTACACCTTC.

The chain couples TRBV19 to TRBJ2-6; TRBD2 agrees at 7 bases. Germline V gene data show CDR1 as LNHDA and CDR2 as SQIVND (reference sequence). J lost 4 bases, V lost 0 bases, and 3 bases had no gene match. This CDR3 is 16 amino acids long. The CDR3 region is CASSIEGGFGANVLTF. For the CDR3, the DNA is TGTGCCAGTAGTATAGAGGGAGGGTTCGGGGCCAACGTCCTGACTTTC.